This T cell receptor beta chain was sequenced for a study of blood T cells in healthy people across ages. A second PCR, run for 7 to 11 cycles, used a sample-barcoded 5' primer plus a J-beta primer mix. TCRdb processed the 5' RACE reads anew with MiXCR; each CDR3 protein has one entry. The table records under 850,000 distinct CDR3 sequences, 35% to 40% of them present only once. General study results and limits: With naive T cell percentage, TCR beta diversity showed a strong correlation.

Turning to this clonotype: Its antigen is as yet unknown.

The CDR3 is made up of 12 amino acids. V dropped 3 bases and J dropped 11 bases, with 13 bases sitting between them. Per germline, CDR1 LGHDT and CDR2 YNNKEL (reference sequence). The sequenced sample consisted of blood. This sequence originates from a man between 18 and 29 years old in good health. This rearrangement joins TRBV3-1 to TRBJ2-5; possibly TRBD1 for D (6 bases). CDR3 amino acids: CASSHTGNEQYF. As DNA, the CDR3 is TGTGCCAGCAGCCACACAGGGAATGAGCAGTACTTC.